A single T cell receptor (beta chain) is shown here with its context. Antigen: not known. These data originate in a study of OX40 agonist ivuxolimab in advanced cancers. General study results and limits: Fewer expanded clones were found on average in CD4+ than in CD8+ T cells.

Between the trimmed V and J ends, which lost 2 bases and 6 bases, there was a span of 15 bases. The CDR3 contains 15 residues. Germline CDR1 is SNHLY and CDR2 is FYNNEI. Repertoires were generated with immunoSEQ multiplex PCR, while TCRdb's copy carries only in-frame clones and drops some. The table records 70,000 to 100,000 clones, approximately 84% of them present only once. The source of this sequence is an adult with an advanced solid tumor such as melanoma, head and neck, liver or kidney cancer. This sample comprised CD4+ or CD8+ T cells sorted from blood, obtained in a trial of the OX40 agonist ivuxolimab. The chain combines TRBV2 with TRBJ2-3; D perhaps matches TRBD2 (5 bases). The chain's CDR3 is CASSELAPRPDTQYF. CDR3 nucleotide sequence: TGTGCCAGCAGTGAATTAGCGCCCCGGCCCGATACGCAGTATTTT. The full variable domain, rest sourced from reference TRBV2 and TRBJ2-3, is EPEVTQTPSHQVTQMGQEVILRCVPISNHLYFYWYRQILGQKVEFLVSFYNNEISEKSEIFDDQFSVERPDGSNFTLKIRSTKLEDSAMYFCASSELAPRPDTQYFGPGTRLTVL.